Below are 17 T cell receptor beta chains sequenced from a single sample in a study of control samples from healthy donors and cancer patients. The repertoire was sequenced with immunoSEQ multiplex PCR; TCRdb's copy has only in-frame clones and lacks some. Among about 40,000 clones, 92% were seen once, and the ten largest hold 3% to 4.5%. Source material: blood. The origin of the receptors is a woman between 45 and 65 years old in good health.

The chain has TRBV28 and TRBJ2-1; a possible D gene is TRBD2 (5 bases). The CDR3 totals 17 residues. Trimming cost V 4 bases and J 2 bases, with 18 bases left between them. The V gene's germline CDR1 is MDHEN and CDR2 SYDVKM. In DNA form, the CDR3 reads TGTGCCAGCAGTTCTCTCCGGGCCCTCGGGGCCTACAATGAGCAGTTCTTC. Translated: CASSSLRALGAYNEQFF.

The gene calls are TRBV9 and TRBJ1-4, with unresolved D. Germline lookup yields CDR1 SGDLS and CDR2 YYNGEE. This CDR3 region has 13 residues. V lost 2 bases, J lost 7 bases, and 9 bases lay in between. The CDR3 nucleotides read TGTGCCAGCAGCGTGTCAACAGCTGAAAAACTGTTTTTT. It encodes CASSVSTAEKLFF.

The chain combines TRBV27 with TRBJ1-2; D uncertain. Germline loops: CDR1 MNHEY, CDR2 SMNVEV (reference sequence). The CDR3 spans 15 residues. With 4 bases removed from V and 8 bases from J, the gap between germline ends came to 20 bases. CDR3: CASSSDRRTAWGYTF. The CDR3 bases are TGTGCCAGCAGTTCCGACCGCCGGACGGCCTGGGGCTACACCTTC.

The chain employs TRBV5-6 and TRBJ2-2; D is uncertain. The germline V and J ends were trimmed by 4 bases and 5 bases, with 6 bases remaining between them. CDR3 length: 12 amino acids. Germline V gives CDR1 SGHDT, CDR2 YYEEEE. The CDR3 DNA follows: TGTGCCAGCAGCATAGAAACCGGGGAGCTGTTTTTT. Translation: CASSIETGELFF.

The gene calls are TRBV9 and TRBJ1-1, with 7 bases matching TRBD1. Germline CDR1 is SGDLS and CDR2 is YYNGEE. The length of the CDR3 is 14 residues. V was pared by 0 bases and J by 5 bases, with 4 bases of the junction left unmatched. The CDR3: CASSVDNRGTEAFF. CDR3 DNA sequence: TGTGCCAGCAGCGTAGATAACAGGGGAACTGAAGCTTTCTTT. Combining the CDR3 with reference TRBV9 and TRBJ1-1 gives the whole variable domain DSGVTQTPKHLITATGQRVTLRCSPRSGDLSVYWYQQSLDQGLQFLIQYYNGEERAKGNILERFSAQQFPDLHSELNLSSLELGDSALYFCASSVDNRGTEAFFGQGTRLTVV.

This clone was counted only a few times. CDR3 bases: TGTGCCACCAGTGACGGGAGGGGGCCCCAGCATTTT. This translates into CATSDGRGPQHF. V is TRBV24-1 and J is TRBJ1-5; possible D gene TRBD1, 5 bases. The V gene's germline CDR1 is KGHDR and CDR2 SFDVKD. This CDR3 has 12 residues. V lost 4 bases and J 9 bases, leaving 9 bases between the germline ends.

The chain employs TRBV7-2 and TRBJ2-5; possible D gene TRBD1, 6 bases. V was clipped by 1 base and J by 5 bases, with 14 bases between them. This CDR3 is 15 amino acids long. Germline CDR1 reads SGHTA; CDR2 reads FQGNSA. In nucleotides, the CDR3 is TGTGCCAGCAGCTTAGTTAGTAACAGGGCGGAGACCCAGTACTTC. Its translation is CASSLVSNRAETQYF.

The gene calls are TRBV7-8 and TRBJ1-2; weak D call: TRBD1 (5 bases). CDR3 length: 16 amino acids. V lost 5 bases and J 0 bases, leaving 16 bases between the germline ends. The germline CDR1 and CDR2 sequences are SGHVS and FQNEAQ. DNA for the CDR3: TGTGCCAGCAGCCCGCCCGGGACGCAAGCTAACTATGGCTACACCTTC. It encodes CASSPPGTQANYGYTF.

The chain recombines TRBV5-1 with TRBJ2-7; possibly TRBD1 or TRBD2 for D (5 bases each). Germline CDR1 is SGHRS and CDR2 is YFSETQ. V dropped 0 bases and J dropped 4 bases, with 11 bases sitting between them. The CDR3 totals 14 residues. CDR3 in amino acids: CASSLAQGEYEQYF. The CDR3 nucleotides are TGCGCCAGCAGCTTGGCGCAGGGAGAGTACGAGCAGTACTTC.

The chain recombines TRBV27 with TRBJ1-6, with D unclear. Trimming stripped 5 bases from V and 0 bases from J, with 14 bases between. Germline V gene data show CDR1 as MNHEY and CDR2 as SMNVEV (reference sequence). The CDR3 is made up of 17 amino acids. CDR3 residues: CASSPLTGSSYNSPLHF. DNA for the CDR3: TGTGCCAGCAGTCCACTGACCGGGAGCTCCTATAATTCACCCCTCCACTTT.

V is TRBV5-1 and J is TRBJ2-5; 15 positions match TRBD2. Germline CDR1 reads SGHRS; CDR2 reads YFSETQ. This CDR3 region has 15 residues. Trimming at V came to 4 bases and at J to 4 bases, leaving 2 bases not matched to a gene. The CDR3 loop reads CASSPGLAGGETQYF. The CDR3, as DNA: TGCGCCAGCAGCCCGGGACTAGCGGGGGGAGAGACCCAGTACTTC.

V and J are TRBV19 and TRBJ1-5; no clear D. V was trimmed by 0 bases and J by 4 bases, leaving 19 bases between them. Germline CDR1 reads LNHDA; CDR2 reads SQIVND (reference sequence). The CDR3 runs 18 residues. The CDR3 region has the DNA TGTGCCAGTAGTATAGATCGGTACGCGGAGTCAAGGAATCAGCCCCAGCATTTT. It translates to CASSIDRYAESRNQPQHF.

The sample holds one count of this clone. The chain has TRBV18 and TRBJ2-1; 8 bases match TRBD1. Looked up from germline, CDR1 is KGHSH and CDR2 is LQKENI. Trimming removed 8 bases from V and 0 bases from J; junction bases left unmatched: 6. There are 15 residues in the CDR3. CDR3 sequence: CASALGTGSYNEQFF. Here the CDR3 DNA reads TGTGCCAGCGCCCTAGGGACAGGCTCCTACAATGAGCAGTTCTTC.

The chain employs TRBV6-5 and TRBJ1-2; 10 bases are a match to TRBD1. V was pared by 5 bases and J by 7 bases, with 4 bases of the junction left unmatched. Germline V lookup: CDR1 MNHEY, CDR2 SVGAGI. There are 13 residues in the CDR3. In DNA form, the CDR3 reads TGTGCCAGCAGTCGACAGGGGGCGGGTGGCTACACCTTC. Encoded protein: CASSRQGAGGYTF.

The sample holds a few counts of this clone. The J gene is TRBJ1-1, the V gene TRBV18; a weak D match, TRBD1 (5 bases). CDR3 length: 15 amino acids. The V gene lost 2 bases and the J gene lost 1 base, with 11 bases spanning the gap. The germline CDR1 and CDR2 sequences are KGHSH and LQKENI. The CDR3 DNA reads as TGTGCCAGCTCACCAGGGAGGGGAGGGAACACTGAAGCTTTCTTT. This translates into CASSPGRGGNTEAFF. Variable domain in full (rest from reference TRBV18 and TRBJ1-1): NAGVMQNPRHLVRRRGQEARLRCSPMKGHSHVYWYRQLPEEGLKFMVYLQKENIIDESGMPKERFSAEFPKEGPSILRIQQVVRGDSAAYFCASSPGRGGNTEAFFGQGTRLTVV.

The chain combines TRBV7-9 with TRBJ1-4, with D perhaps matching TRBD1 (6 bases). The CDR3 contains 18 residues. Trimming shortened V by 1 base and J by 3 bases, and 18 bases separated the two germline ends. Germline values: CDR1 SEHNR, CDR2 FQNEAQ (reference sequence). The chain's CDR3 is CASSLDRRRGRANEKLFF. Here the CDR3 DNA reads TGTGCCAGCAGCTTAGATCGTCGGAGGGGGAGGGCTAATGAAAAACTGTTTTTT.

The rearrangement joins TRBV5-1 to TRBJ2-7; D unresolved. The V gene lost 0 bases and the J gene lost 0 bases, with 7 bases spanning the gap. The CDR3 consists of 14 residues. The germline gives CDR1 SGHRS, CDR2 YFSETQ. The CDR3 here is CASSLEVASYEQYF. The CDR3 DNA reads TGCGCCAGCAGCTTGGAAGTAGCCTCCTACGAGCAGTACTTC. Complete variable domain (other parts from reference TRBV5-1 and TRBJ2-7): KAGVTQTPRYLIKTRGQQVTLSCSPISGHRSVSWYQQTPGQGLQFLFEYFSETQRNKGNFPGRFSGRQFSNSRSEMNVSTLELGDSALYLCASSLEVASYEQYFGPGTRLTVT.